These 4 T cell receptor beta chains came from one sample sequenced in a study of blood T cell repertoires in COVID-19. Measured with immunoSEQ multiplex PCR; TCRdb has only the in-frame clones, and not every one. The sample carries about 330,000 clones, around 90% recorded once. Specimen: PBMCs or T cells enriched from blood (not recorded which). All receptors derive from a woman aged 30 to 39 who had recovered from COVID-19.

This clone was observed a handful of times. The V gene is TRBV19, the J gene TRBJ2-2; 12 bases fit TRBD2. The germline CDR1 and CDR2 sequences are LNHDA and SQIVND (reference sequence). The CDR3 sequence is 16 residues long. V lost 5 bases to trimming and J lost 5 bases; unmatched junction nucleotides: 6. CDR3 amino acids: CASSPRLAGVTGELFF. CDR3 DNA: TGTGCCAGTAGTCCCAGACTAGCGGGGGTTACCGGGGAGCTGTTTTTT.

The V and J genes are TRBV28 and TRBJ1-1; the match to TRBD1 covers 8 bases. The V gene end was trimmed by 3 bases and the J gene end by 9 bases; junction bases not matched to a gene: 15. CDR1 is MDHEN, CDR2 SYDVKM, per germline. The CDR3 is 16 amino acids. CDR3 nucleotide sequence: TGTGCCAGCAGTTTCCCCGGGGCAGGGGGCGCGAAAAAAGCTTTCTTT. It is translated as CASSFPGAGGAKKAFF.

V and J are TRBV5-4 and TRBJ1-1, with TRBD1 identical over 7 bases. Looked up from germline, CDR1 is SGHNT and CDR2 is YYREEE (reference sequence). With V trimmed by 5 bases and J by 3 bases, 7 bases remained unmatched. This CDR3 has 14 amino acids. Here the CDR3 DNA reads TGTGCCAGCAGGGCACAGGGGCGGGACACTGAAGCTTTCTTT. Protein sequence: CASRAQGRDTEAFF.

This chain uses TRBV6-5 with TRBJ1-2, with D unclear. The CDR3 is made up of 12 amino acids. V gave up 4 bases and J gave up 6 bases, with 9 bases separating them. In germline, CDR1 is MNHEY, CDR2 SVGAGI. The CDR3 loop reads CASSSGSDGYTF. CDR3 DNA sequence: TGTGCCAGCAGTTCGGGGTCTGATGGCTACACCTTC.